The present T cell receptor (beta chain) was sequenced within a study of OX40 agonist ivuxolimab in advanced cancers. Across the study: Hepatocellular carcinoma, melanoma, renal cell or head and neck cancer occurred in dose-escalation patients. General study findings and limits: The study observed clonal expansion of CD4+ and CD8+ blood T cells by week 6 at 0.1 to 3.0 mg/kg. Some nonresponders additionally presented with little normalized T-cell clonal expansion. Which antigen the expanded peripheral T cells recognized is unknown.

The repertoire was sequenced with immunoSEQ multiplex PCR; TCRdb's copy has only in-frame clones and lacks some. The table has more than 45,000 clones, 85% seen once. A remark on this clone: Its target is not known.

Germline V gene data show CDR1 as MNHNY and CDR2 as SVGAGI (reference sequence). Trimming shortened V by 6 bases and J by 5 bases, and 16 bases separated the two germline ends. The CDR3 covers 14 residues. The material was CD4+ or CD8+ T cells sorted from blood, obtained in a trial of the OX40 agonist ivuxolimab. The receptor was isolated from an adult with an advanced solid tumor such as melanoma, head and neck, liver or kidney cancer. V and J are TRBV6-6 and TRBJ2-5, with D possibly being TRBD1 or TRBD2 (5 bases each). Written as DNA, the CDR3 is TGTGCCAGCAGGACCCTCCGGGGCGCTGAGACCCAGTACTTC. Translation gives CASRTLRGAETQYF.